This TCR beta chain was documented in a study of blood T cell repertoires in COVID-19. Turning to the study itself: Some COVID-19 samples were acute and others convalescent; all came from the United States, Italy and Spain. PBMCs, B-cell-depleted T cells, or T cells provided the cDNA or gDNA that made up the material.

Authors' processing steps: Estimated nucleated cell counts came from reference gene primer amplification. Repertoires were generated with immunoSEQ multiplex PCR, while TCRdb's copy carries only in-frame clones and drops some. V, J and clone size were drawn from that table, and D and trimming were deduced from the DNA. This sample has 200,000 to 250,000 clones, with 70% to 90% found just once. CDR1 is SGHVS and CDR2 is FNYEAQ in the germline V gene. This CDR3 has 14 amino acids. V was shortened by 1 base and J by 4 bases, with 8 bases between the two germline ends. The chain couples TRBV7-6 to TRBJ2-1; D is possibly TRBD1 (6 bases). The sequenced sample consisted of peripheral blood. This receptor was obtained from a woman in her late teens or twenties who had recovered from COVID-19. This chain's CDR3 is CASSLEQGYNEQFF. Here the CDR3 DNA reads TGTGCCAGCAGCTTAGAACAGGGTTACAATGAGCAGTTCTTC.